The 31 T cell receptor beta chains in this list originate from one sample, sequenced in a study of T cells in Graves' hyperthyroidism and ophthalmopathy. The investigators amplified TCR beta CDR3 regions from RNA transcripts. First-round RT-PCR of the TCR CDR3 relied on the HTBI primer set. TCRdb reprocessed the multiplex PCR reads via MiXCR and lists one record per CDR3 protein. This table holds approximately 600,000 distinct CDR3 sequences, roughly 15% found once. Sequencing input: blood. The receptors originated from a woman in her 40s with Graves' ophthalmopathy.

This clonotype was recorded many times. The chain links TRBV5-1 to TRBJ1-2, with D possibly matching TRBD1 (6 bases). The CDR3 loop spans 14 amino acids. Germline-derived CDR1 and CDR2 are SGHRS and YFSETQ. Trimming pared 2 bases from V and 8 bases from J, leaving 16 bases between. CDR3 nucleotide sequence: TGCGCCAGCAGCTTATCGACAGGTGGGGAAGGCTACACCTTC. Protein sequence: CASSLSTGGEGYTF.

This clonotype was seen repeatedly, ten times or more. The gene calls are TRBV15 and TRBJ1-5; 9 positions match TRBD1. J was trimmed by 7 bases and V by 2 bases; bases with no gene match: 12. Per the germline V gene, CDR1 is LNHNV and CDR2 is YYDKDF (reference sequence). The CDR3 extends over 17 amino acids. This CDR3 is CATSRTRTGAAGQPQHF. DNA for the CDR3: TGTGCCACCAGCAGAACCAGGACAGGGGCCGCCGGACAGCCCCAGCATTTT.

This clonotype was seen many times. This chain links TRBV4-1 with TRBJ2-5, with TRBD1 as a possible D gene (5 bases). The CDR3 consists of 14 residues. V shed 1 base and J shed 4 bases, with 10 bases lying between them. CDR1 is MGHRA and CDR2 is YSYEKL in the germline V gene. CDR3 nucleotides: TGCGCCAGCAGCCAAGCCACAGGCACAGAGACCCAGTACTTC. It translates to CASSQATGTETQYF.

This clonotype has just one count. The chain employs TRBV30 and TRBJ1-1; perhaps TRBD1 as D (5 bases). Germline V gene sequence: CDR1 GTSNPN, CDR2 SVGIG (reference sequence). The germline V and J ends were trimmed by 1 base and 7 bases, with 10 bases remaining between them. The CDR3 spans 12 residues. Here the CDR3 reads CAWSEAGIEAFF. The CDR3 region has the DNA TGTGCCTGGAGTGAGGCAGGGATTGAAGCTTTCTTT.

The chain carries TRBV12-3 or TRBV12-4 and TRBJ2-7; 8 bases agree with TRBD1. The CDR3 covers 13 residues. The V gene end was trimmed by 10 bases and the J gene end by 0 bases; junction bases not matched to a gene: 5. The CDR3: CATRDRSSYEQYF. The CDR3 DNA is TGTGCCACCAGGGACAGGAGCTCCTACGAGCAGTACTTC.

V and J are TRBV6-1 and TRBJ2-7, with D hard to call. The CDR3 has 14 amino acids. Trimming pared 1 base from V and 6 bases from J, leaving 13 bases between. Germline V gene lookup returns CDR1 MNHNS and CDR2 SASEGT. The CDR3 DNA is TGTGCCAGCAGTGAAGTTGCCCAGAAACCCGAGCAGTACTTC. Protein: CASSEVAQKPEQYF.

There are many counts of this clonotype. This chain uses TRBV28 with TRBJ2-7, with D possibly being TRBD1 (6 bases). Per the germline V gene, CDR1 is MDHEN and CDR2 is SYDVKM. V shed 3 bases and J shed 2 bases, with 8 bases lying between them. This CDR3 has 13 amino acids. The CDR3 loop reads CASSLRTAYEQYF. DNA for the CDR3: TGTGCCAGCAGTTTGCGGACAGCCTACGAGCAGTACTTC.

This clonotype has at least ten counts. The genes are TRBV28 and TRBJ1-2; 10 positions match TRBD1. The trim removed 8 bases at V and 7 bases at J, leaving 1 base unmatched. The CDR3 covers 11 residues. Germline loops: CDR1 MDHEN, CDR2 SYDVKM. The CDR3 reads CASGTGVGYTF. The CDR3 nucleotides are TGTGCCAGCGGGACAGGGGTTGGCTACACCTTC.

This clonotype was picked up many times. The rearrangement links TRBV28 to TRBJ2-5; 14 bases fit TRBD2. The V gene end was trimmed by 7 bases and the J gene end by 4 bases; junction bases not matched to a gene: 14. CDR3 size: 18 residues. The germline gives CDR1 MDHEN, CDR2 SYDVKM. The DNA of the CDR3 is TGTGCCAGCATCCCAGGGACTAGCGGGAGACAGTGGGGAGAGACCCAGTACTTC. Its protein product is CASIPGTSGRQWGETQYF.

This clonotype occurred many times. V gene TRBV4-1 combines with J gene TRBJ1-1; the match to TRBD1 covers 7 bases. Trimming removed 0 bases from V and 4 bases from J; junction bases left unmatched: 5. Germline V gene lookup returns CDR1 MGHRA and CDR2 YSYEKL. The CDR3 is 15 amino acids. CDR3 DNA: TGCGCCAGCAGCCAAGATGGAAAGGGGGCCACTGAAGCTTTCTTT. Translated: CASSQDGKGATEAFF.

This clonotype was recorded at least ten times. In nucleotides, the CDR3 is TGTGCCATCAGCGGGACAGGCCAAGAGACCCAGTACTTC. This translates into CAISGTGQETQYF. This rearrangement joins TRBV10-3 to TRBJ2-5; 8 bases align to TRBD1. The CDR3 spans 13 residues. Germline trimming cut 6 bases from V and 1 base from J; bases unmatched to any gene: 1. CDR1 and CDR2 (germline): ENHRY, SYGVKD.

The chain carries TRBV7-3 and TRBJ2-2, with D possibly matching TRBD1 (6 bases). CDR1 and CDR2 from the germline V gene are SGHTA and FQGTGA. The V end was cut by 1 base, the J end by 4 bases, with 10 bases between. The CDR3 has 15 amino acids. This CDR3 reads CASSLNRDTTGELFF. The CDR3 DNA reads as TGTGCCAGCAGCTTAAACAGGGATACCACCGGGGAGCTGTTTTTT. The full variable domain, with the rest looked up from reference TRBV7-3 and TRBJ2-2, is GAGVSQTPSNKVTEKGKYVELRCDPISGHTALYWYRQSLGQGPEFLIYFQGTGAADDSGLPNDRFFAVRPEGSVSTLKIQRTERGDSAVYLCASSLNRDTTGELFFGEGSRLTVL.

This clonotype was counted ten times or more. This chain joins TRBV19 and TRBJ2-5; tentative D call: TRBD2 (6 bases). The CDR3 totals 11 residues. Germline CDR1 is LNHDA and CDR2 is SQIVND (reference sequence). Trimming removed 6 bases at V and 4 bases at J, with 6 bases between. In nucleotides, the CDR3 is TGTGCCAGTAGACTAGCAGAGACCCAGTACTTC. Amino acids: CASRLAETQYF.

This clonotype has a count of ten or more. The V call is TRBV19, the J call TRBJ2-5; possibly TRBD1 for D (7 bases). The CDR3 runs to 15 residues. The V and J ends lost 5 bases and 4 bases respectively, with 17 bases between them. Germline values: CDR1 LNHDA, CDR2 SQIVND (reference sequence). The DNA for the CDR3 is TGTGCCAGTAGTCCGGAGGGGGCGCTGGGAGAGACCCAGTACTTC. Protein product: CASSPEGALGETQYF.

This clonotype was counted many times. The rearrangement joins TRBV5-1 to TRBJ2-5; D uncertain. The CDR3 spans 14 residues. The V gene's germline CDR1 is SGHRS and CDR2 YFSETQ. V lost 4 bases and J 1 base, leaving 11 bases between the germline ends. CDR3 sequence reads: CASSAGRSQETQYF. The CDR3 nucleotides are TGCGCCAGCAGCGCTGGACGGAGCCAAGAGACCCAGTACTTC.

This clonotype was recorded many times. This rearrangement joins TRBV19 to TRBJ2-2, with D possibly being TRBD2 (6 bases). This CDR3 spans 14 amino acids. The germline gives CDR1 LNHDA, CDR2 SQIVND (reference sequence). V lost 9 bases, J lost 1 base, and 12 bases lay in between. The CDR3: CASQGLRNTGELFF. CDR3 nucleotide sequence: TGTGCCAGCCAGGGACTTAGGAACACCGGGGAGCTGTTTTTT.

In this sample, this clonotype turned up many times. The genes are TRBV7-2 and TRBJ2-5, with a weak D call TRBD1 (5 bases). Germline CDR1 and CDR2: SGHTA and FQGNSA. Trimming stripped 3 bases from V and 4 bases from J, with 15 bases between. CDR3 length equals 15 residues. The DNA for the CDR3 is TGTGCCAGCAGCTTGTTCAGGCAGGGCCCAGAGACCCAGTACTTC. Amino acids: CASSLFRQGPETQYF.

This clonotype has a count of ten or more. The CDR3 bases are TGTGCCAGCAGCCCCCAGCCTAGCACCGGGGAGCTGTTTTTT. It translates to CASSPQPSTGELFF. The chain joins TRBV7-2 to TRBJ2-2; D gene uncertain. Per the germline V gene, CDR1 is SGHTA and CDR2 is FQGNSA. Deletions cut 5 bases from V and 4 bases from J, with 11 bases between. This CDR3 comprises 14 residues.

This sequence joins TRBV5-1 and TRBJ2-7; TRBD1 matches at 8 bases. After removal of 2 bases from V and 0 bases from J, the junction contained 7 bases not matched to a gene. The CDR3 runs to 16 residues. Germline V gene data show CDR1 as SGHRS and CDR2 as YFSETQ. Here the CDR3 reads CASSFAGTGASYEQYF. CDR3 nucleotides: TGCGCCAGCAGCTTTGCCGGGACAGGCGCCTCCTACGAGCAGTACTTC.

This clonotype showed up just a few times. J is TRBJ2-7 and V is TRBV6-2 or TRBV6-3; no clear D. The V end was cut by 2 bases, the J end by 11 bases, with 19 bases between. The CDR3 loop spans 14 amino acids. Germline V CDR1 and CDR2: MNHEY, SVGEGT. The CDR3 DNA follows: TGTGCCAGCAGTTACGGGAACGCCGGCTACAATAAGTACTTC. It encodes CASSYGNAGYNKYF.

This clonotype has a count of ten or more. This chain links TRBV20-1 with TRBJ2-7; D is uncertain. Trimming shortened V by 5 bases and J by 0 bases, and 8 bases separated the two germline ends. Germline V gives CDR1 DFQATT, CDR2 SNEGSKA (reference sequence). The CDR3 runs 12 residues. CDR3 DNA sequence: TGCAGTGCTCCACACACCTCCTACGAGCAGTACTTC. It yields the protein CSAPHTSYEQYF.

The chain employs TRBV12-3 or TRBV12-4 and TRBJ2-2, with D possibly matching TRBD1 (6 bases). The CDR3 totals 14 residues. The V end lost 3 bases, the J end lost 5 bases, and 10 bases lay between the germline ends. The CDR3 reads CASSLRQETGELFF. The CDR3 DNA sequence: TGTGCCAGCAGTTTGAGACAGGAGACCGGGGAGCTGTTTTTT.

This clonotype was counted ten times or more. V and J are TRBV11-2 and TRBJ2-7; either TRBD1 or TRBD2 may fit D (5 bases each). This CDR3 is built from 15 residues. Germline loops: CDR1 SGHAT, CDR2 FQNNGV. Trimming removed 5 bases from V and 2 bases from J, with 16 bases in between. CDR3 protein: CASSVRRDGAYEQYF. The DNA of the CDR3 is TGTGCCAGCAGCGTACGACGGGACGGCGCCTACGAGCAGTACTTC.

This clonotype showed up just a few times. This chain connects TRBV18 to TRBJ1-5; D gene uncertain. V was trimmed by 3 bases and J by 1 base, leaving 10 bases between them. This CDR3 is 15 amino acids long. Germline values: CDR1 KGHSH, CDR2 LQKENI. The CDR3: CASSPIAGSNQPQHF. The CDR3, as DNA: TGTGCCAGCTCACCCATTGCTGGGAGCAATCAGCCCCAGCATTTT. The full variable domain, its missing parts supplied by reference TRBV18 and TRBJ1-5, is NAGVMQNPRHLVRRRGQEARLRCSPMKGHSHVYWYRQLPEEGLKFMVYLQKENIIDESGMPKERFSAEFPKEGPSILRIQQVVRGDSAAYFCASSPIAGSNQPQHFGDGTRLSIL.

The table lists this clonotype with many counts. This chain links TRBV6-1 with TRBJ2-2, with 9 bases identical to TRBD2. Germline trimming cut 8 bases from V and 7 bases from J; bases unmatched to any gene: 8. The germline V gene encodes CDR1 MNHNS and CDR2 SASEGT. This CDR3 region has 14 residues. The CDR3 nucleotides are TGTGCCAGCCTGGTAGCGGGAGCGGTCGGGGAGCTGTTTTTT. Its translation: CASLVAGAVGELFF.

This clonotype was found many times. The chain is built from TRBV6-1 and TRBJ2-5, with D perhaps matching TRBD1 or TRBD2 (5 bases each). CDR3 length: 13 amino acids. In germline, CDR1 is MNHNS, CDR2 SASEGT. Trimming took off 7 bases at V and 5 bases at J, with 14 bases between the two ends. CDR3 coding DNA: TGTGCCAGCACTGCAGGGAGTAGGGAGACCCAGTACTTC. Translated: CASTAGSRETQYF.

This clonotype occurred many times. This sequence joins TRBV6-5 and TRBJ1-5; no firm D call. This CDR3 spans 15 amino acids. Germline values: CDR1 MNHEY, CDR2 SVGAGI. V was pared by 2 bases and J by 1 base, with 9 bases between. In DNA form, the CDR3 reads TGTGCCAGCAGTTACGCTCAGGACAGCAATCAGCCCCAGCATTTT. Its protein product is CASSYAQDSNQPQHF.

The CDR3: CASARSAYGYTF. CDR3 in DNA: TGTGCCAGCGCCCGGAGTGCCTATGGCTACACCTTC. The chain uses TRBV6-1 and TRBJ1-2; no firm D call. The V gene lost 8 bases and the J gene lost 4 bases, with 11 bases spanning the gap. Germline V gene lookup returns CDR1 MNHNS and CDR2 SASEGT. The length of the CDR3 is 12 residues.

The V call is TRBV12-3 or TRBV12-4, the J call TRBJ2-7; 13 bases map to TRBD2. CDR3 length: 16 amino acids. The V and J ends lost 4 bases and 2 bases, in that order; junction bases with no gene match: 5. The CDR3 region is CASSSRLAGGTYEQYF. CDR3 in DNA: TGTGCCAGCAGTTCGAGACTAGCGGGAGGCACCTACGAGCAGTACTTC.

This clonotype has a count of ten or more. The chain employs TRBV6-1 and TRBJ1-1; D unresolved. CDR3 length: 13 amino acids. Trimming removed 7 bases at V and 0 bases at J, with 9 bases between. The germline V gene encodes CDR1 MNHNS and CDR2 SASEGT. The CDR3 region has the DNA TGTGCCAGCACAAGGCAGATGAACACTGAAGCTTTCTTT. This encodes CASTRQMNTEAFF.

The chain links TRBV28 to TRBJ2-7; maybe TRBD2 (7 bases). The CDR3 runs to 16 residues. V was clipped by 8 bases and J by 5 bases, with 25 bases between them. CDR1 is MDHEN and CDR2 is SYDVKM in the germline V gene. CDR3 nucleotide sequence: TGTGCCAGCCTAGGGGGGCTAGCGGTTGTTATCGACGAGCAGTACTTC. It encodes CASLGGLAVVIDEQYF.